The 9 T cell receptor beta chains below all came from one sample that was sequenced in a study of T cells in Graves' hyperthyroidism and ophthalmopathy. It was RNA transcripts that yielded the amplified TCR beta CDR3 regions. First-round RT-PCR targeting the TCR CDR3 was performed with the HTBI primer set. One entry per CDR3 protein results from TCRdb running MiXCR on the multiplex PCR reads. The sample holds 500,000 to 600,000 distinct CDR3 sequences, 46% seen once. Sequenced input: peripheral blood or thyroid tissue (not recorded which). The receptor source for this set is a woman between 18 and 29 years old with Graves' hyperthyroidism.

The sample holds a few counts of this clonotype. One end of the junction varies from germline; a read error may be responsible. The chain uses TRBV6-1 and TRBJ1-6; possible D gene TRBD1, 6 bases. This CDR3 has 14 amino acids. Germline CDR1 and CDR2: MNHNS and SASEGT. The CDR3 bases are TGTGTCAGCAGTATGCAGGGGAGCAATTCACCCCTCCACTTT. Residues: CVSSMQGSNSPLHF.

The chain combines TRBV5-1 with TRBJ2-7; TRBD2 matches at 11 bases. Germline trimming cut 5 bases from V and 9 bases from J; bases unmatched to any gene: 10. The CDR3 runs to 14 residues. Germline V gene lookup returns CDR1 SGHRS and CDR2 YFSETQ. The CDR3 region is CASRAGGSGRGQYF. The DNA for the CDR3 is TGCGCCAGCAGGGCAGGGGGTAGCGGGAGGGGGCAGTACTTC. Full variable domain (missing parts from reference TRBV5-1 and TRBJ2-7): KAGVTQTPRYLIKTRGQQVTLSCSPISGHRSVSWYQQTPGQGLQFLFEYFSETQRNKGNFPGRFSGRQFSNSRSEMNVSTLELGDSALYLCASRAGGSGRGQYFGPGTRLTVT.

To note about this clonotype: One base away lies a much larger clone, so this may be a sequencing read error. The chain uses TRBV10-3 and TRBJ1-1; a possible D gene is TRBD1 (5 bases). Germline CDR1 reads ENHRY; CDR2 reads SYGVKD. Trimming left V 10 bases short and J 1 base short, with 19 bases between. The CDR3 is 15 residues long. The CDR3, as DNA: TGTGCCAACACCCTCCGGGGGGGAGGGAACACTGAAGCTTTCTTT. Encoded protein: CANTLRGGGNTEAFF.

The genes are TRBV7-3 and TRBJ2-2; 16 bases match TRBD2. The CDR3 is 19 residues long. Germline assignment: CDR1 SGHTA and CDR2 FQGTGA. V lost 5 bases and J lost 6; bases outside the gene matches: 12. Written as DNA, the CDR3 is TGTGCCAGCAGCCGGACCGGGACTAGCGGGAGGGCCGTAGCCGGGGAGCTGTTTTTT. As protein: CASSRTGTSGRAVAGELFF.

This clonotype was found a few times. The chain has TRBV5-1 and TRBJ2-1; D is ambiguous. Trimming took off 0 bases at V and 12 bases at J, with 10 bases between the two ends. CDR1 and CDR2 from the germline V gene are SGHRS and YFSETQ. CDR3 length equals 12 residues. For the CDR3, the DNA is TGCGCCAGCAGCTTGGACCAAAGTCGGCAGTTCTTC. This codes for CASSLDQSRQFF.

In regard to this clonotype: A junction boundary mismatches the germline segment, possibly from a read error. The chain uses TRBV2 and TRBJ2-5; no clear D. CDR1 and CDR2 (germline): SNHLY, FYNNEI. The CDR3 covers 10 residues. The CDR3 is CASGQGTQYF. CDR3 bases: TGTGCCAGCGGGCAAGGGACCCAGTACTTC.

CDR3 bases: TGTGCCAGCAGTGCGGACCGGGACAGTAGAGGCCAAGAGTCCCAGCATTTT. The encoded protein is CASSADRDSRGQESQHF. The chain recombines TRBV2 with TRBJ1-5; 7 bases match TRBD1. The CDR3 is made up of 17 amino acids. Germline CDR1 is SNHLY and CDR2 is FYNNEI. The junction had 20 bases not matched to a gene; V was cut back by 4 bases and J by 11 bases.

The CDR3: CASSLAGARGLYGYTF. The CDR3 DNA sequence: TGTGCCAGCAGCTTAGCGGGGGCCAGGGGGCTCTATGGCTACACCTTC. The rearrangement joins TRBV7-9 to TRBJ1-2, with 8 bases identical to TRBD1. The CDR3 is made up of 16 amino acids. Germline CDR1 reads SEHNR; CDR2 reads FQNEAQ (reference sequence). Germline trimming cut 0 bases from V and 4 bases from J; bases unmatched to any gene: 7.

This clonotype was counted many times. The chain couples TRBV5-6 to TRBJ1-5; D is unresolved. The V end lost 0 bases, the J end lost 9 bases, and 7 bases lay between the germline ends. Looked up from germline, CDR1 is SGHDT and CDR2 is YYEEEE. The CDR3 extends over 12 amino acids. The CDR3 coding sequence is TGTGCCAGCAGCTTGGCTGGCTCGCCCCAGCATTTT. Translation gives CASSLAGSPQHF.